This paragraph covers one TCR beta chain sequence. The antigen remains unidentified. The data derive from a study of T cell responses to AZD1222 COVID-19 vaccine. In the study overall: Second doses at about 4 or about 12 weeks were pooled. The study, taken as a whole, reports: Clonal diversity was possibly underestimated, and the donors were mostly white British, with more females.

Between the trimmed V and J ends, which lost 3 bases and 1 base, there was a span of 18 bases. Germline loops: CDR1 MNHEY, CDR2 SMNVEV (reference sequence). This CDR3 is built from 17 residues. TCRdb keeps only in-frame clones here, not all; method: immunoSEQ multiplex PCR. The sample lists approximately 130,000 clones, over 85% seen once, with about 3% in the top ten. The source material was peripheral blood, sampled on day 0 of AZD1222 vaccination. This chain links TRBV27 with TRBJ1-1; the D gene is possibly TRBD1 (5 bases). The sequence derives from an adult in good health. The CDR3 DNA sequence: TGTGCCAGCAGTTTGTTCCGCACCAGGGCGGAGAACACTGAAGCTTTCTTT. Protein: CASSLFRTRAENTEAFF.